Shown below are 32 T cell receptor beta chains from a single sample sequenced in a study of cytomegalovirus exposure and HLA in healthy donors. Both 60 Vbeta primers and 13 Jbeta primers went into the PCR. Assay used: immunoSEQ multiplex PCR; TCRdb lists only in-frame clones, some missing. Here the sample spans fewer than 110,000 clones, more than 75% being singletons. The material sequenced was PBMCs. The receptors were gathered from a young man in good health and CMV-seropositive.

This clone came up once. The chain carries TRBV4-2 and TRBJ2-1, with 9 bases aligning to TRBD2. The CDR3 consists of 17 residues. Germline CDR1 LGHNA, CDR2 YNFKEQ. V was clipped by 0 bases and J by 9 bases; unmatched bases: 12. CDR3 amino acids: CASSQEVGLAGATEQFF. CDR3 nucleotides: TGTGCCAGCAGCCAAGAAGTAGGGTTAGCGGGGGCAACTGAGCAGTTCTTC.

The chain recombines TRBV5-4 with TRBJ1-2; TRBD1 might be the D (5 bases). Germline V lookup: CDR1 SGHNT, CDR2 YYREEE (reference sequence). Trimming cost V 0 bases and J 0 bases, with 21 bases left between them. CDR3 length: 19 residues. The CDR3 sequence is CASSLAAGLYLAANYGYTF. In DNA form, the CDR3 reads TGTGCCAGCAGCTTGGCAGCAGGGCTTTATTTGGCCGCTAACTATGGCTACACCTTC.

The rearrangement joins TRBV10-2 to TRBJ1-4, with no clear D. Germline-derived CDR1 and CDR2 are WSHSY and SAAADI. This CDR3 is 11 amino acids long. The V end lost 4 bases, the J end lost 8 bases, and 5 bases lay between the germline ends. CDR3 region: CASSVSEKLFF. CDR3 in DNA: TGCGCCAGCAGTGTAAGCGAAAAACTGTTTTTT.

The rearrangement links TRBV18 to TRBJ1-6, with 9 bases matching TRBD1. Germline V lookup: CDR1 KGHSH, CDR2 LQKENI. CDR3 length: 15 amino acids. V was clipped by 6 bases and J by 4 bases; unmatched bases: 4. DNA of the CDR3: TGTGCCAGCTCTCGGACAGGGGCATATAATTCACCCCTCCACTTT. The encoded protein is CASSRTGAYNSPLHF.

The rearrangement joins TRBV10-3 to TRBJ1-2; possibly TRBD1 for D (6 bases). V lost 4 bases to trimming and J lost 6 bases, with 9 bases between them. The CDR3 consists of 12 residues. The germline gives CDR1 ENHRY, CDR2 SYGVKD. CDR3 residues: CAISGGDNGYTF. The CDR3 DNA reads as TGTGCCATCAGTGGAGGGGACAATGGCTACACCTTC.

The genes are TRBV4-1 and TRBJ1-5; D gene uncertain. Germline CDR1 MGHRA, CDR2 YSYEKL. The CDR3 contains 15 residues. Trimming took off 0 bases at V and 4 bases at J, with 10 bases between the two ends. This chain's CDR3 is CASSQDHRENQPQHF. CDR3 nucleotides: TGCGCCAGCAGCCAAGATCATCGGGAGAATCAGCCCCAGCATTTT.

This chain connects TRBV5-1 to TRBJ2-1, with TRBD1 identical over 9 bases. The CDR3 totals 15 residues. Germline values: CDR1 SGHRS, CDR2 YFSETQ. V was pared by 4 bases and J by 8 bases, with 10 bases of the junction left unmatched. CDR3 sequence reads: CASSPGGQGRYEQFF. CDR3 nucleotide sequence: TGCGCCAGCAGCCCAGGGGGACAGGGAAGATATGAGCAGTTCTTC.

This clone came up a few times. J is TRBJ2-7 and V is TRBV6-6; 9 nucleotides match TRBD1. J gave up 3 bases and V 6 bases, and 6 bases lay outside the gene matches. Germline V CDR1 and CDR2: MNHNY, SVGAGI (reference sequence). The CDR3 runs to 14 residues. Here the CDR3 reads CASRLTGQGYEQYF. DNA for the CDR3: TGTGCCAGCAGACTCACGGGACAGGGCTACGAGCAGTACTTC.

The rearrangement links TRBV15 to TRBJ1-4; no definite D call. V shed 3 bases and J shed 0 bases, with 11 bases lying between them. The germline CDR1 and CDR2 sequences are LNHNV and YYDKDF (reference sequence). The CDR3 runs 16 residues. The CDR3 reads CATSRDAGTTNEKLFF. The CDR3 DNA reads TGTGCCACCAGCAGGGACGCGGGCACAACTAATGAAAAACTGTTTTTT. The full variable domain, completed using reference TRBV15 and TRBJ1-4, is DAMVIQNPRYQVTQFGKPVTLSCSQTLNHNVMYWYQQKSSQAPKLLFHYYDKDFNNEADTPDNFQSRRPNTSFCFLDIRSPGLGDTAMYLCATSRDAGTTNEKLFFGSGTQLSVL.

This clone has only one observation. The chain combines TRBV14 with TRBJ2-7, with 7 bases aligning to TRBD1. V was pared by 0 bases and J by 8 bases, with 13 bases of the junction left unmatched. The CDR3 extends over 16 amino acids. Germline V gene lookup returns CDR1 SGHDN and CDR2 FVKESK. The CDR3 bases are TGTGCCAGCAGCCAAGATTTTGAGACAGGGTCCTGGAAGCAGTACTTC. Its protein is CASSQDFETGSWKQYF.

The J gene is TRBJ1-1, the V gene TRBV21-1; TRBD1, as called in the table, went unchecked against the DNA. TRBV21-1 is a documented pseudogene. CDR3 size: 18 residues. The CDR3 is CASRSWDRGGYMNTEAFF. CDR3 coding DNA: TGTGCCAGCAGAAGTTGGGACAGGGGGGGGTACATGAACACTGAAGCTTTCTTT.

The CDR3 nucleotides are TGTGCCAGCAGCCTAGGGGACAGGGTGTACACTGAAGCTTTCTTT. It specifies CASSLGDRVYTEAFF. V gene TRBV6-6 combines with J gene TRBJ1-1; 9 positions match TRBD1. Looked up from germline, CDR1 is MNHNY and CDR2 is SVGAGI (reference sequence). The V and J ends lost 6 bases and 3 bases, in that order; junction bases with no gene match: 8. The CDR3 totals 15 residues.

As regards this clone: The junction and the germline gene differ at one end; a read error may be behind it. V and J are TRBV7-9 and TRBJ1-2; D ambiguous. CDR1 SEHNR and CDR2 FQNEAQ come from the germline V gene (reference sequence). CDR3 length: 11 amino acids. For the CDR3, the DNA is TGTTCCAGCAGATATTCGGATGGCTACACCTTC. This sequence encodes CSSRYSDGYTF.

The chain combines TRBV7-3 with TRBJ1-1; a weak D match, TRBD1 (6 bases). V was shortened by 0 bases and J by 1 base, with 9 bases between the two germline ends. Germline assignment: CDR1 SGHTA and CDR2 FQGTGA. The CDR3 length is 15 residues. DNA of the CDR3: TGTGCCAGCAGCTTAACGGCAGGGGCGAACACTGAAGCTTTCTTT. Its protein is CASSLTAGANTEAFF.

The chain's CDR3 is CASSLSFGTGLYGYTF. CDR3 coding DNA: TGCGCCAGCAGCTTATCCTTCGGGACAGGACTTTATGGCTACACCTTC. The genes are TRBV5-1 and TRBJ1-2; 8 bases line up with TRBD1. CDR1 is SGHRS, CDR2 YFSETQ, per germline. The junction had 11 bases not matched to a gene; V was cut back by 2 bases and J by 5 bases. The CDR3 runs 16 residues.

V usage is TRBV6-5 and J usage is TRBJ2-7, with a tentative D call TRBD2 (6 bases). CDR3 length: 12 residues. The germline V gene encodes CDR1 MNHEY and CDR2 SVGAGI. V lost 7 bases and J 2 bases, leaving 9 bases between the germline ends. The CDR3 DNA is TGTGCCAGCAATAGCGGAACCTACGAGCAGTACTTC. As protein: CASNSGTYEQYF.

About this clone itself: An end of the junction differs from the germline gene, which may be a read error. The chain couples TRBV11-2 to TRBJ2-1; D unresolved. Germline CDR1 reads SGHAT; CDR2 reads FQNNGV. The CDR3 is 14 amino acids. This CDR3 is CASGLDRVYNEQFF. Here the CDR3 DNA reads TGTGCCAGCGGCTTAGATCGGGTGTACAATGAGCAGTTCTTC.

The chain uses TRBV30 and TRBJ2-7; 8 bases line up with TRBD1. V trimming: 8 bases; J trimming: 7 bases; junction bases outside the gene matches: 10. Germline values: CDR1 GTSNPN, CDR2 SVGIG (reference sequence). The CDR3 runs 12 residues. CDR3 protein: CATVRDRREQYF. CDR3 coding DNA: TGTGCCACGGTACGGGACAGGCGGGAGCAGTACTTC.

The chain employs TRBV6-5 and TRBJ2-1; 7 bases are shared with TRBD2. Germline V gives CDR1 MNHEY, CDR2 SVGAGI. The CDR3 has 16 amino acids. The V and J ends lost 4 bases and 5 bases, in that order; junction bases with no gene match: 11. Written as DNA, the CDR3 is TGTGCCAGCAGTTCGAGAGGGCGGGGGACCCACAATGAGCAGTTCTTC. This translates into CASSSRGRGTHNEQFF.

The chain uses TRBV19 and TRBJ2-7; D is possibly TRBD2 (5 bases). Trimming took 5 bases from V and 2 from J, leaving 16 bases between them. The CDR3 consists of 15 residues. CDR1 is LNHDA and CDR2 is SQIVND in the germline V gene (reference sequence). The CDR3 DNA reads TGTGCCAGTAGTCCGCGGATCGGGAAAGCCTACGAGCAGTACTTC. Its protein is CASSPRIGKAYEQYF.

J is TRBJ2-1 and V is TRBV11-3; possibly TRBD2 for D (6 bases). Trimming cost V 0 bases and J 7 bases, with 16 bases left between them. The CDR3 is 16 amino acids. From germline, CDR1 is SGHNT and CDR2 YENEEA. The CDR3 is CASSLDSGTAGNEQFF. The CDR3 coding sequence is TGTGCCAGCAGCTTAGACTCTGGGACCGCGGGAAATGAGCAGTTCTTC. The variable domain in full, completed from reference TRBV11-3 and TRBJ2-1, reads EAGVVQSPRYKIIEKKQPVAFWCNPISGHNTLYWYLQNLGQGPELLIRYENEEAVDDSQLPKDRFSAERLKGVDSTLKIQPAELGDSAVYLCASSLDSGTAGNEQFFGPGTRLTVL.

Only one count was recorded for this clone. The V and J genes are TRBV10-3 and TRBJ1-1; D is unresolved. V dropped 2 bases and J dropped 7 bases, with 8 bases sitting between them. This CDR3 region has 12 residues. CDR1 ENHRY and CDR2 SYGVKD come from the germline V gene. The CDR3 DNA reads TGTGCCATCAGTGAGGCGGAGTTTGAAGCTTTCTTT. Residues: CAISEAEFEAFF.

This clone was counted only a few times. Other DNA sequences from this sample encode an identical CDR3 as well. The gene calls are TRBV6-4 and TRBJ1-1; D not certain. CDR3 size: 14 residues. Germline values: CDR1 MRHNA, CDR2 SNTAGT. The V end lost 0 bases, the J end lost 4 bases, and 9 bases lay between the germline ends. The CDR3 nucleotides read TGTGCCAGCAGTGACTCGAGCCGCGGCACTGAAGCTTTCTTT. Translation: CASSDSSRGTEAFF.

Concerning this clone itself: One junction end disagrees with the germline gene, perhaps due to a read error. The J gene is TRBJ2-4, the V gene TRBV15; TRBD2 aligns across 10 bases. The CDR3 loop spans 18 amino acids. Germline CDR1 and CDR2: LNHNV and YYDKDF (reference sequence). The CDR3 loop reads CATSRDRVLAGGKNSQYF. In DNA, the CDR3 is TGTGCCACCAGCAGAGATCGGGTTTTAGCGGGGGGAAAAAACAGTCAGTACTTC.

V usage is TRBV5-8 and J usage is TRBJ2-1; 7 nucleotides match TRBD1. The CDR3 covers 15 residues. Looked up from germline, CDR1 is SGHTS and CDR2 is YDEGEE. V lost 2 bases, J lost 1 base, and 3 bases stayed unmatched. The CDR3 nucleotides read TGTGCCAGCAGCTTCCGACAGGGATCCTACAATGAGCAGTTCTTC. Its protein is CASSFRQGSYNEQFF.

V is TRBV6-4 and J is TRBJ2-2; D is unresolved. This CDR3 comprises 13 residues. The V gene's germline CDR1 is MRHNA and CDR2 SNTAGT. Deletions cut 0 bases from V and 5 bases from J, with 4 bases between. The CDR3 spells CASSDSTTGELFF. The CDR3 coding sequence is TGTGCCAGCAGTGACTCGACAACCGGGGAGCTGTTTTTT.

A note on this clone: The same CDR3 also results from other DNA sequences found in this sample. The CDR3 region is CASSPPGQGGETQYF. DNA for the CDR3: TGTGCCAGCTCACCACCGGGACAGGGAGGAGAGACCCAGTACTTC. The chain employs TRBV18 and TRBJ2-5, with 9 nucleotides matching TRBD1. Germline-derived CDR1 and CDR2 are KGHSH and LQKENI. V lost 0 bases and J lost 4; bases outside the gene matches: 3. The CDR3 runs 15 residues.

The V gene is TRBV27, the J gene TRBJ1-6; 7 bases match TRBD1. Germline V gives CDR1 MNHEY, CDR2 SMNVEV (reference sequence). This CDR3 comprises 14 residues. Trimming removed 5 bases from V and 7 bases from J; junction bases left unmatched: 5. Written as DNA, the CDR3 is TGTGCCAGCAGTCTACAGGGGTACAATTCACCCCTCCACTTT. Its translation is CASSLQGYNSPLHF.

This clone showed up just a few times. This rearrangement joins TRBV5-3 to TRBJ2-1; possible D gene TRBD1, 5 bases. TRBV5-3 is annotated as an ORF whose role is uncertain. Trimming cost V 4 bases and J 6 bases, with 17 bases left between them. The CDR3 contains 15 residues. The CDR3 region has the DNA TGTGCCAGAAGCCATCGACAGATAGGATGCAATGAGCAGTTCTTC. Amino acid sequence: CARSHRQIGCNEQFF.

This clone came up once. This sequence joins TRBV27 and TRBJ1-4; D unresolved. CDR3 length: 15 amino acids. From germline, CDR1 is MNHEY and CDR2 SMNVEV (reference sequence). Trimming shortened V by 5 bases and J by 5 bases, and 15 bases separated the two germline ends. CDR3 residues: CASSESQRQNEKLFF. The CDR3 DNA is TGTGCCAGCAGTGAGTCCCAGCGCCAAAATGAAAAACTGTTTTTT.

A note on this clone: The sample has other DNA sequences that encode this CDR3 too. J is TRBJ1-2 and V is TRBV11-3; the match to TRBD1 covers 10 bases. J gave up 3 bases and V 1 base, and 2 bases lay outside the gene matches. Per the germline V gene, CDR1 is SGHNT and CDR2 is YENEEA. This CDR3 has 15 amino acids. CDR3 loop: CASSLGGQGDYGYTF. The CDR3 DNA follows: TGTGCCAGCAGCTTAGGCGGACAGGGGGACTATGGCTACACCTTC.

Here the CDR3 reads CASRMTRASTDTQYF. DNA for the CDR3: TGTGCCAGCAGGATGACTAGGGCTAGCACAGATACGCAGTATTTT. The rearrangement uses TRBV6-5 and TRBJ2-3, with a weak D call TRBD2 (6 bases). The V gene's germline CDR1 is MNHEY and CDR2 SVGAGI. The CDR3 length is 15 residues. V shed 6 bases and J shed 0 bases, with 13 bases lying between them.